The next 10 T cell receptor beta chains were all read from a single sample in a study of OX40 agonist ivuxolimab in advanced cancers. Sequencing was performed with immunoSEQ multiplex PCR; in TCRdb, only in-frame clones are kept and a portion is missing. The data contain 84,000 or so clones, roughly 82% of them singletons. The sample in question was CD4+ or CD8+ T cells sorted from blood, obtained in a trial of the OX40 agonist ivuxolimab. These receptors were taken from an adult with an advanced solid tumor such as melanoma, head and neck, liver or kidney cancer.

There are a few counts of this clone. V and J are TRBV18 and TRBJ1-3; TRBD1 aligns across 9 bases. The CDR3 is made up of 14 amino acids. The germline CDR1 and CDR2 sequences are KGHSH and LQKENI. J was trimmed by 8 bases and V by 4 bases; bases with no gene match: 6. The CDR3: CASSLPGQGDTIYF. The CDR3, as DNA: TGTGCCAGCTCACTACCGGGACAGGGAGACACCATATATTTT.

This chain joins TRBV5-1 and TRBJ2-2; a weak D match, TRBD1 (5 bases). Germline V gene sequence: CDR1 SGHRS, CDR2 YFSETQ. The CDR3 spans 14 residues. V was cut by 4 bases and J by 5 bases, with 12 bases left in between. The CDR3 DNA reads TGCGCCAGCAGCGCCCTACCAGGGACCGGGGAGCTGTTTTTT. Encoded protein: CASSALPGTGELFF.

The chain links TRBV11-2 to TRBJ2-5; either TRBD1 or TRBD2 may fit D (5 bases each). The CDR3 covers 14 residues. Germline V gene sequence: CDR1 SGHAT, CDR2 FQNNGV. V lost 7 bases to trimming and J lost 3 bases, with 15 bases between them. CDR3 DNA sequence: TGTGCCAGCAACCCGCAGGGACCAGAAGAGACCCAGTACTTC. Amino acid sequence: CASNPQGPEETQYF. Complete variable domain (other parts from reference TRBV11-2 and TRBJ2-5): EAGVAQSPRYKIIEKRQSVAFWCNPISGHATLYWYQQILGQGPKLLIQFQNNGVVDDSQLPKDRFSAERLKGVDSTLKIQPAKLEDSAVYLCASNPQGPEETQYFGPGTRLLVL.

The chain is built from TRBV28 and TRBJ2-1, with D perhaps TRBD1 (6 bases). Germline V gene sequence: CDR1 MDHEN, CDR2 SYDVKM. The CDR3 length is 15 residues. Trimming stripped 5 bases from V and 7 bases from J, with 18 bases between. The CDR3 region has the DNA TGTGCCAGCAGTCCGTCGGCCGCAGGGGAGAATGAGCAGTTCTTC. It encodes CASSPSAAGENEQFF.

The chain links TRBV20-1 to TRBJ1-1, with TRBD1 as a possible D gene (5 bases). Per germline, CDR1 DFQATT and CDR2 SNEGSKA (reference sequence). The CDR3 loop spans 11 amino acids. Trimming took 0 bases from V and 6 from J, leaving 5 bases between them. The CDR3, as DNA: TGCAGTGCTAGAGACAGGGCTGAAGCTTTCTTT. It encodes CSARDRAEAFF.

This rearrangement joins TRBV6-1 to TRBJ2-5; TRBD1 agrees at 7 bases. J gave up 5 bases and V 10 bases, and 7 bases lay outside the gene matches. The length of the CDR3 is 12 residues. Per germline, CDR1 MNHNS and CDR2 SASEGT. This CDR3 reads CATRGGPETQYF. Written as DNA, the CDR3 is TGTGCCACCAGAGGGGGCCCCGAGACCCAGTACTTC.

V usage is TRBV30 and J usage is TRBJ2-7, with D possibly being TRBD2 (7 bases). Germline loops: CDR1 GTSNPN, CDR2 SVGIG (reference sequence). V dropped 3 bases and J dropped 7 bases, with 13 bases sitting between them. This CDR3 has 12 residues. The CDR3 coding sequence is TGTGCCTGGAGCTGGGAGGGGGGAGAGCAGTACTTC. As protein: CAWSWEGGEQYF.

The chain links TRBV27 to TRBJ1-2; D unresolved. CDR3 length equals 15 residues. Germline assignment: CDR1 MNHEY and CDR2 SMNVEV (reference sequence). Trimming cost V 6 bases and J 2 bases, with 16 bases left between them. CDR3 DNA: TGTGCCAGCAGGGGCCGCGGGTCAAAAAACTATGGCTACACCTTC. It is translated as CASRGRGSKNYGYTF.

This clone has a single count. The V call is TRBV19, the J call TRBJ2-1, with 8 bases that match TRBD2. The CDR3 extends over 15 amino acids. The V gene's germline CDR1 is LNHDA and CDR2 SQIVND (reference sequence). J gave up 2 bases and V 3 bases, and 3 bases lay outside the gene matches. The CDR3: CASSIPGGAYNEQFF. The CDR3 DNA sequence: TGTGCCAGTAGTATTCCGGGGGGGGCCTACAATGAGCAGTTCTTC.

The chain is built from TRBV7-2 and TRBJ2-7; tentative D call: TRBD1 (6 bases). The germline V gene has CDR1 SGHTA and CDR2 FQGNSA. The CDR3 consists of 14 residues. V lost 1 base and J 7 bases, leaving 14 bases between the germline ends. For the CDR3, the DNA is TGTGCCAGCAGCTTAGGGGACACCATCTCTGAGCAGTACTTC. It translates to CASSLGDTISEQYF.